This entry lists 16 T cell receptor beta chains sequenced from one sample in a study of response to subunit inactivated influenza vaccine. MiXCR, run by TCRdb on the RT-PCR reads, gives a single entry per CDR3 protein. The sample has 450,000 to 500,000 distinct CDR3 sequences; over 9.5% are singletons. This specimen consisted of PBMCs from blood, obtained 40 to 50 days after vaccination. The receptor set was obtained from a man aged 45-65 years who received an inactivated influenza vaccine.

This clonotype was recorded at least ten times. The chain is built from TRBV20-1 and TRBJ2-3; 13 bases are a match to TRBD2. This CDR3 spans 18 amino acids. Unmatched junction bases numbered 10, after V lost 4 bases and J lost 0 bases. The V gene's germline CDR1 is DFQATT and CDR2 SNEGSKA (reference sequence). The CDR3 loop is CSATRGLAGSYSTDTQYF. The CDR3 DNA follows: TGCAGTGCTACCAGGGGACTAGCGGGATCCTACAGCACAGATACGCAGTATTTT.

The CDR3 DNA reads TGCAGTGCTACCACGACTAGCGGGAGTCTCTACGAGCAGTACTTC. It yields the protein CSATTTSGSLYEQYF. V is TRBV20-1 and J is TRBJ2-7, with 12 nucleotides matching TRBD2. The CDR3 length is 15 residues. Germline lookup yields CDR1 DFQATT and CDR2 SNEGSKA (reference sequence). V lost 4 bases, J lost 3 bases, and 7 bases stayed unmatched.

This clonotype was counted at least ten times. CDR3 residues: CASSLVLDLSGPQPTDTQYF. CDR3 sequence (DNA): TGTGCCAGCAGCTTGGTTCTGGATTTGTCTGGCCCGCAACCCACAGATACGCAGTATTTT. The chain employs TRBV5-6 and TRBJ2-3; D unresolved. The V end was cut by 0 bases, the J end by 2 bases, with 25 bases between. The length of the CDR3 is 20 residues. The germline gives CDR1 SGHDT, CDR2 YYEEEE.

The rearrangement links TRBV30 to TRBJ1-2; TRBD1 matches at 7 bases. The V and J ends lost 2 bases and 5 bases, in that order; junction bases with no gene match: 20. CDR3 length: 18 residues. Per the germline V gene, CDR1 is GTSNPN and CDR2 is SVGIG (reference sequence). In DNA form, the CDR3 reads TGTGCCTGGAGTTTTGTTCCGGACAGGAGTTTGGCCTATTATGGCTACACCTTC. Translation gives CAWSFVPDRSLAYYGYTF.

This clonotype was recorded at least ten times. CDR3 residues: CSARGARMNSYEQYF. The DNA for the CDR3 is TGCAGTGCTAGAGGCGCCAGGATGAACTCCTACGAGCAGTACTTC. This rearrangement joins TRBV20-1 to TRBJ2-7, with D unclear. Trimming pared 1 base from V and 0 bases from J, leaving 13 bases between. This CDR3 is built from 15 residues. Germline values: CDR1 DFQATT, CDR2 SNEGSKA (reference sequence).

This clonotype appeared many times. V usage is TRBV4-3 and J usage is TRBJ2-7; TRBD2 might be the D (5 bases). Germline CDR1 LGHNA, CDR2 YSLEER. V lost 4 bases, J lost 2 bases, and 12 bases lay in between. The CDR3 contains 14 residues. CDR3 sequence reads: CASSPGADAYEQYF. The CDR3 bases are TGCGCCAGCAGCCCCGGAGCGGACGCCTACGAGCAGTACTTC.

This clonotype turned up a few times. The chain combines TRBV9 with TRBJ2-5; 10 nucleotides line up with TRBD1. The germline V gene encodes CDR1 SGDLS and CDR2 YYNGEE. This CDR3 has 16 amino acids. The V and J ends lost 3 bases and 5 bases, in that order; junction bases with no gene match: 10. The CDR3 DNA reads as TGTGCCAGCAGCGCTGACAGGGGGCTAGCAGGGGAGACCCAGTACTTC. Encoded protein: CASSADRGLAGETQYF.

This clonotype has only a few counts. This chain links TRBV4-3 with TRBJ1-2; D uncertain. Between the trimmed V and J ends, which lost 4 bases and 5 bases, there was a span of 14 bases. The CDR3 extends over 14 amino acids. In germline, CDR1 is LGHNA, CDR2 YSLEER. The CDR3 sequence is CASSPGPANYGYTF. The CDR3 DNA is TGCGCCAGCAGCCCGGGTCCTGCGAATTATGGCTACACCTTC.

The chain joins TRBV6-1 to TRBJ2-7; 11 bases line up with TRBD1. Germline lookup yields CDR1 MNHNS and CDR2 SASEGT. V shed 5 bases, J shed 4 bases, and the junction held 7 bases outside the gene matches. The CDR3 runs 15 residues. The CDR3 DNA follows: TGTGCCAGCAGTCCCGGGACAGGGGGTTATTACGAGCAGTACTTC. Its protein is CASSPGTGGYYEQYF.

The chain has TRBV20-1 and TRBJ2-7; 7 positions match TRBD1. The CDR3 runs to 13 residues. V gave up 4 bases and J gave up 2 bases; unmatched junction bases: 5. In germline, CDR1 is DFQATT, CDR2 SNEGSKA (reference sequence). CDR3 amino acids: CSATETGPYEQYF. CDR3 bases: TGCAGTGCTACGGAGACAGGGCCCTACGAGCAGTACTTC.

The V call is TRBV20-1, the J call TRBJ2-7, with 7 bases identical to TRBD2. CDR1 DFQATT and CDR2 SNEGSKA come from the germline V gene (reference sequence). The CDR3 sequence is 16 residues long. V was clipped by 2 bases and J by 1 base; unmatched bases: 11. The CDR3 region is CSARSPQAGLSYEQYF. The DNA of the CDR3 is TGCAGTGCTAGATCACCGCAAGCGGGGTTGTCCTACGAGCAGTACTTC.

This clonotype showed up just a few times. This chain joins TRBV6-2 or TRBV6-3 and TRBJ2-3; 8 bases are a match to TRBD2. The CDR3 extends over 15 amino acids. Trimming removed 7 bases from V and 3 bases from J; junction bases left unmatched: 9. The germline CDR1 and CDR2 sequences are MNHEY and SVGEGT. The CDR3 DNA is TGTGCCAGCAACCGCTACGGGGGGGTTACAGATACGCAGTATTTT. As protein: CASNRYGGVTDTQYF.

J is TRBJ2-1 and V is TRBV6-2 or TRBV6-3; D remains ambiguous. The CDR3 has 16 amino acids. The germline V gene has CDR1 MNHEY and CDR2 SVGEGT. With 0 bases removed from V and 5 bases from J, the gap between germline ends came to 14 bases. The CDR3 loop is CASSYSGGPKDNEQFF. DNA for the CDR3: TGTGCCAGCAGTTACTCGGGTGGGCCGAAGGACAATGAGCAGTTCTTC.

This clonotype was recorded many times. The V gene is TRBV7-2, the J gene TRBJ2-7; 10 positions match TRBD1. The V and J ends lost 8 bases and 6 bases, in that order; junction bases with no gene match: 10. The CDR3 has 14 amino acids. Per the germline V gene, CDR1 is SGHTA and CDR2 is FQGNSA. The CDR3 nucleotides are TGTGCCAGCGGTCCCCCGGGGACAGGGGCCGAGCAGTACTTC. Amino acids: CASGPPGTGAEQYF.

This clonotype was detected a few times. The chain recombines TRBV9 with TRBJ2-1; D is perhaps TRBD1 (7 bases). Germline CDR1 and CDR2: SGDLS and YYNGEE. V lost 4 bases to trimming and J lost 4 bases, with 18 bases between them. The CDR3 is 16 residues long. CDR3 in DNA: TGTGCCAGCAGCTCCCGACAGGGAGGTCTATACAATGAGCAGTTCTTC. Protein: CASSSRQGGLYNEQFF.

This clonotype has a count of ten or more. The chain has TRBV4-2 and TRBJ2-5; D is possibly TRBD2 (5 bases). From germline, CDR1 is LGHNA and CDR2 YNFKEQ. Deletions cut 0 bases from V and 2 bases from J, with 13 bases between. The CDR3 sequence is 16 residues long. CDR3: CASSQDIGDYQETQYF. The CDR3 DNA is TGTGCCAGCAGCCAAGATATTGGAGACTATCAAGAGACCCAGTACTTC.